Included here is one T cell receptor (beta chain) sequence, with context. The CDR3 covers 14 residues. V was clipped by 1 base and J by 2 bases, with 9 bases between them. Germline CDR1 is SGHTA and CDR2 is FQGNSA. These data originate in a study of T cell responses to AZD1222 COVID-19 vaccine. As for the study in general: Pooled in the analysis were second doses at about 4 or about 12 weeks.

This table comes from immunoSEQ multiplex PCR, and its TCRdb copy is limited to in-frame clones, with some not included. The data contain about 59,000 clones, roughly 89% of them singletons. Sequencing was performed on peripheral blood, taken on day 0 of AZD1222 vaccination. This sequence was found in an adult in good health. The rearrangement links TRBV7-2 to TRBJ2-7; D remains unclear. The CDR3 reads CASSLVAATYEQYF. The CDR3, as DNA: TGTGCCAGCAGCTTAGTGGCGGCAACCTACGAGCAGTACTTC.